This record concerns one TCR beta chain sequence. This clone was seen a handful of times. Its antigen is currently not known. Base qualities were left out, and no much larger clone turns up one base away. The sample originates from a study of beta chain features in type 1 diabetes (dated 2018 in TCRdb). The study in broad terms: Mean age, gender distribution, total cell number and subset yield did not differ between patients and healthy donors. A total of about 110,000,000 sorted cells were examined across all samples, and a strong correlation was observed between cell number per subset and RNA yield. The study compared TCRB repertoires of sorted circulating CD4+ T cell subsets between recently diagnosed type 1 diabetes patients and matched healthy donors. Naive and central memory subsets were obtained from all 28 donors, but regulatory and stem cell-like memory subsets were isolated from only 8 patients and roughly 8 healthy donors.

The entire amount of isolated RNA was reverse transcribed using the High Capacity cDNA Reverse Transcription Kit, so the sequenced TCRB transcripts were expressed ones. Naive, central memory and regulatory T cell samples underwent deep immunoSEQ sequencing, averaging roughly 3.5 million total reads per sample. Sorted cells were lysed in RLT buffer and RNA was extracted with DNase-treated RNeasy Micro or Mini kits, depending on cell number. To prevent cross-contamination, each cell subset was processed individually, whereas patient and healthy donor samples were processed jointly. TCRB sequences were amplified from cDNA with the immunoSEQ multiplex PCR, producing 87-bp fragments spanning the CDR3 region. The amplicons were sequenced using the Illumina HiSeq platform. The authors processed their data as follows. Synthetic template baselines were used to correct PCR bias computationally, reads within Hamming distance 2 were collapsed together, and singletons that could not be merged were discarded. Reads were aligned against IMGT to assign V, D and J genes, CDR3 length and insertions or deletions at six rearrangement sites. Clonotype counts were normalized to sorted cell number within each subset before computing true diversity and Gini coefficients with the tcR R package. The overlap coefficient, calculated on TCRB nucleotide sequences, was used to measure repertoire sharing. As a proxy for the pre-selection repertoire, out-of-frame TCRB sequences from naive cells were analyzed. TCRdb limited this immuneACCESS table to in-frame rearrangements with V and J called. A share of clones is missing; checked studies link under half to unresolved V genes, and the rest is unexplained. The V and J calls and the clone size are those of that table, but D and trimming were determined from the DNA. Present in this sample are about 410,000 clones, approximately 14% of which were seen just once. Approximately 0.038% of the sample lies in the top ten.

CDR1 is given as SGHNT and CDR2 as YYREEE, both from the germline V gene (reference sequence). V and J lose 1 base and 9 bases, and a span of 23 bases separates them. Spanning cysteine to phenylalanine, the CDR3 consists of 17 amino acids. Only the CDR3 portion is preserved as DNA: 51 bases, with reading frame beginning at the first base. General conclusions and limits of the study: At VDJ recombination sites, patients with type 1 diabetes made fewer insertions and deleted more nucleotides, a pattern implying thymic rearrangement abnormalities. Sequencing cDNA rather than genomic DNA could over-represent highly expressing activated cells, although activation and CD3 levels did not differ between groups. Type 1 diabetes patients showed a moderate but significant shortening of TCRB CDR3 length in all four CD4+ subsets. The naive, central memory and regulatory TCRB repertoires appeared to resemble one another more closely among patients than among healthy donors. HLA sub-analyses involved small numbers of individuals, so any influence of HLA type on TCRB rearrangement remained unresolved. Shorter templates might be favored by PCR, yet because patient and control samples were amplified and corrected together, any such skew would affect both groups equally.

Each donor gave one peripheral blood draw, averaging about 120 mL, which was collected into heparinised tubes. A BD FACSAria II and a panel including CD45RO, CCR7, CD25, CD127, CD95 and CD27 were used to sort naive, central memory, regulatory and stem cell-like memory CD4+ T cells. All sorted populations exceeded 98% purity. PBMCs were separated immediately by Lymphoprep density gradient centrifugation and were stained directly, without being cultured. So that batch effects would be minimized, each experiment stained and sorted samples in pairs, pairing one healthy donor with one patient. The sample taken for sequencing was naive CD4+ T cells from blood. The sample's cell subset or site label is to be understood as: true naive CD4+ T cells. The sequence is built from TRBV5-4 and TRBJ2-1; possibly the D gene is TRBD2, per 6 matching bases. The receptor was isolated from a man aged 25 to 45 in good health. The DNA sequence is TGTGCCAGCAGCTTGCAGGCGGGACTCCCAGTCTGGGGTGAGCAGTTCTTC. Translation gives CASSLQAGLPVWGEQFF.